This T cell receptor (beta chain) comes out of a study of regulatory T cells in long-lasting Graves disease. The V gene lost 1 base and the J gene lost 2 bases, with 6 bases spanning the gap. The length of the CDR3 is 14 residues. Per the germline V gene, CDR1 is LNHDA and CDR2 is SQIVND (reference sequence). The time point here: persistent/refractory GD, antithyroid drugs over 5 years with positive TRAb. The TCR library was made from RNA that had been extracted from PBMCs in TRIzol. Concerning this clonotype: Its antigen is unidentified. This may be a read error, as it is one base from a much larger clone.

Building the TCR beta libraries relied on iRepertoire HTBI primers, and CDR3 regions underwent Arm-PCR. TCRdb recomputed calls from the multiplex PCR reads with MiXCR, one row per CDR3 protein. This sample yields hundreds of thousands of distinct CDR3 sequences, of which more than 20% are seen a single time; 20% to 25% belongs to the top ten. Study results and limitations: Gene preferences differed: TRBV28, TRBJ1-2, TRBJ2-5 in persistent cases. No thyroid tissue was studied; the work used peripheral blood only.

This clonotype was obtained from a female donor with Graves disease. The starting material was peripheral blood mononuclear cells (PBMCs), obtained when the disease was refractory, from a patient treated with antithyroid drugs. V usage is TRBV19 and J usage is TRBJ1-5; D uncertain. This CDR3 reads CASSIGAGNQPQHF. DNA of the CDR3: TGTGCCAGTAGTATAGGGGCAGGCAATCAGCCCCAGCATTTT.